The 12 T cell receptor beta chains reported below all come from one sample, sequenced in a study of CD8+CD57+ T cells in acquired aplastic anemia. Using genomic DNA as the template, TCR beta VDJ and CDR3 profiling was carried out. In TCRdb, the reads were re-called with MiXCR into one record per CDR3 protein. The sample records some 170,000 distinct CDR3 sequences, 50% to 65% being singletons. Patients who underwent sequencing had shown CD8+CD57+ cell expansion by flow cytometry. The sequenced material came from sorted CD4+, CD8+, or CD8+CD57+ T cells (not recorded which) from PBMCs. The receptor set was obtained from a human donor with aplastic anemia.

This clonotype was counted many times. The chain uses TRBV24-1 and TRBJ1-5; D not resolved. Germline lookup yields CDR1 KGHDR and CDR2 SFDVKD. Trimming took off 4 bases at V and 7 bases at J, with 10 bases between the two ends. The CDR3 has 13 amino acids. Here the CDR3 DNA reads TGTGCCACCAGTGACCCGGCTGGACAGCCCCAGCATTTT. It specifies CATSDPAGQPQHF.

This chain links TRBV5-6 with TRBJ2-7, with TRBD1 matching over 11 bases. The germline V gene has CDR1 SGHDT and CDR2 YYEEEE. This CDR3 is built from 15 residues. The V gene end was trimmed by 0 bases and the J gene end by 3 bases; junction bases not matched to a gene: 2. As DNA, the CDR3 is TGTGCCAGCAGCTTGGGGGGGACAGGGGGCTACGAGCAGTACTTC. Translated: CASSLGGTGGYEQYF.

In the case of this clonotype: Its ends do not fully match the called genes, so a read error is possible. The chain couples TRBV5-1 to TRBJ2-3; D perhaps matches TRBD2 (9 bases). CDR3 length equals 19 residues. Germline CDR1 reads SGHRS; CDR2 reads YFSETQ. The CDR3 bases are TGCGCCAGCAGCTTGACCAATCCGGGACTAGCAGGGGGCACAGATACGCGGTATTTT. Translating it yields CASSLTNPGLAGGTDTRYF.

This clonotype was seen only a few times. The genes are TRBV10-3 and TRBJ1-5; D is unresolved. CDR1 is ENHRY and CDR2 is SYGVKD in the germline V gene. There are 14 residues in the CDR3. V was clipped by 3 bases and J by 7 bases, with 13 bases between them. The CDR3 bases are TGTGCCATCAGTGATGACCAGTCGTCCCAGCCCCAGCATTTT. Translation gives CAISDDQSSQPQHF.

The CDR3 region is CASSQSAATYGYTF. CDR3 in DNA: TGTGCCAGCAGCCAATCGGCCGCTACCTATGGCTACACCTTC. The chain has TRBV3-1 and TRBJ1-2, with D hard to call. Trimming shortened V by 2 bases and J by 4 bases, and 11 bases separated the two germline ends. Germline values: CDR1 LGHDT, CDR2 YNNKEL (reference sequence). This CDR3 region has 14 residues.

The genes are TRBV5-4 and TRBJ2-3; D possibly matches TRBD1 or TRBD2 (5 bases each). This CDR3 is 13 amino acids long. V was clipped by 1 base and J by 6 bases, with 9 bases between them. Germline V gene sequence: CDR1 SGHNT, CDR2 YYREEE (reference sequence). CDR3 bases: TGTGCCAGCAGCTTGAATGAGGGGGATACGCAGTATTTT. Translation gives CASSLNEGDTQYF.

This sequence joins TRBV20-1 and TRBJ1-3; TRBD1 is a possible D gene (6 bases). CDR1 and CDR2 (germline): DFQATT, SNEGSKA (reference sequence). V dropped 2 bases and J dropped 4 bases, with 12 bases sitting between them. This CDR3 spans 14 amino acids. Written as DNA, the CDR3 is TGCAGTGCTAGACCACAGGGCCTCGGAAACACCATATATTTT. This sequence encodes CSARPQGLGNTIYF.

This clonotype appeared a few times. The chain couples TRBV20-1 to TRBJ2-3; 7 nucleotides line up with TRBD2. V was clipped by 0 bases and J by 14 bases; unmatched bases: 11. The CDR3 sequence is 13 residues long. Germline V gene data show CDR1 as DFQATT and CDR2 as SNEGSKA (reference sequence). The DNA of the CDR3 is TGCAGTGCTAGAGACGGGGGGATTGCCCCGCCGTATTTT. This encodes CSARDGGIAPPYF.

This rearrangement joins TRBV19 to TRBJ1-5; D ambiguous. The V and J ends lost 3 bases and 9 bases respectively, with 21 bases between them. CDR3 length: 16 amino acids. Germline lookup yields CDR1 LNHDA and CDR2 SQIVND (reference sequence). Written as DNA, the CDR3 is TGTGCCAGTAGTATTCAGAGGAGGCGCTCTGATCTGCCCCAGCATTTT. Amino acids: CASSIQRRRSDLPQHF.

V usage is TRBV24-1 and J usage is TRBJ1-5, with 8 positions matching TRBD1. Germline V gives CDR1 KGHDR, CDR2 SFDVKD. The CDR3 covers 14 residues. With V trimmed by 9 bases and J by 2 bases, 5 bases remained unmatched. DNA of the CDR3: TGTGCCACCCCGACAGGGGATTGCAATCAGCCCCAGCATTTT. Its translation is CATPTGDCNQPQHF.

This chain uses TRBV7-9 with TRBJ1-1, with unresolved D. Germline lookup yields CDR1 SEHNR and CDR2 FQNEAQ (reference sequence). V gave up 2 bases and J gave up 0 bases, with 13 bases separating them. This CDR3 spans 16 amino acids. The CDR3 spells CASSLRATVMNTEAFF. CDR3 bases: TGTGCCAGCAGCTTACGGGCGACTGTGATGAACACTGAAGCTTTCTTT.

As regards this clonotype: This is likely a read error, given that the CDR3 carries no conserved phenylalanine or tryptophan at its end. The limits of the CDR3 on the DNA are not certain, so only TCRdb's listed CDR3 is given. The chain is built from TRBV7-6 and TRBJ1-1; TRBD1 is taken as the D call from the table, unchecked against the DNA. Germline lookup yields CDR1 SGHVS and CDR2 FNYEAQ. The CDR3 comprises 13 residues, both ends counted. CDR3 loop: CASSSDRGREANY.